The 3 T cell receptor beta chains below come from one sample, sequenced in a study of blood T cells in healthy people across ages. It was with a sample-barcoded 5' primer and a J-beta primer mix that a second PCR of roughly 7 to 12 cycles was run. One entry per CDR3 protein results from TCRdb running MiXCR on the 5' RACE reads. The sample includes 270,000 or so distinct CDR3 sequences, roughly 26% of them seen just once. The sample was blood. These receptors all come from a woman aged 65 to 85 in good health.

The rearrangement links TRBV4-1 to TRBJ2-1, with D perhaps TRBD2 (6 bases). This CDR3 is 17 amino acids long. The V and J ends lost 1 base and 5 bases respectively, with 18 bases between them. Germline assignment: CDR1 MGHRA and CDR2 YSYEKL. As DNA, the CDR3 is TGCGCCAGCAGCCAAGGGGGAACGGGAGCCCTTAACAATGAGCAGTTCTTC. It yields the protein CASSQGGTGALNNEQFF.

In its sample, this clonotype was seen a few times. The V gene is TRBV28, the J gene TRBJ2-7; 10 nucleotides agree with TRBD2. The CDR3 totals 14 residues. The germline CDR1 and CDR2 sequences are MDHEN and SYDVKM. V dropped 8 bases and J dropped 0; count of bases not matched to a gene: 4. The chain's CDR3 is CASDPSGSSYEQYF. CDR3 bases: TGTGCCAGCGATCCTAGCGGGAGCTCCTACGAGCAGTACTTC.

In this sample, this clonotype turned up a few times. CDR3 DNA sequence: TGCAGCGTTGCTACAGGGCTCAATCAGCCCCAGCATTTT. As protein: CSVATGLNQPQHF. The chain couples TRBV29-1 to TRBJ1-5, with a weak D call TRBD1 (6 bases). The CDR3 length is 13 residues. V lost 4 bases and J 3 bases, leaving 10 bases between the germline ends. Germline V gene sequence: CDR1 SQVTM, CDR2 ANQGSEA.